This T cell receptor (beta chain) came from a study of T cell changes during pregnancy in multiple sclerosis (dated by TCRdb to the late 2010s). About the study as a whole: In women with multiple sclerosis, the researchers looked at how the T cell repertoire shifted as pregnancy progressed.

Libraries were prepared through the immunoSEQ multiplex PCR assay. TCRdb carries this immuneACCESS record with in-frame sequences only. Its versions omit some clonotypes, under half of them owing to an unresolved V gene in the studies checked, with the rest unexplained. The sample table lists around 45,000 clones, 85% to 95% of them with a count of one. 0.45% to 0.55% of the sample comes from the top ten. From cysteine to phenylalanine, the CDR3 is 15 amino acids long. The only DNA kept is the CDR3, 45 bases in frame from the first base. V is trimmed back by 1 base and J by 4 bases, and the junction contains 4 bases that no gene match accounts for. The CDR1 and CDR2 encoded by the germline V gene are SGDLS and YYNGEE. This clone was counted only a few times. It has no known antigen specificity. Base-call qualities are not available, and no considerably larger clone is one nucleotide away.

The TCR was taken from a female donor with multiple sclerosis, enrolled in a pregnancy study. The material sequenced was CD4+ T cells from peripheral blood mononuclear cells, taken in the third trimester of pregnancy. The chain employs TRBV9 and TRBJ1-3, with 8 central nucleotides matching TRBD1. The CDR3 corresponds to CASSVTGGLGNTIYF. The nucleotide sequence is TGTGCCAGCAGCGTAACAGGGGGATTAGGAAACACCATATATTTT.